The next 17 T cell receptor beta chains were all read from a single sample in a study of blood T cell repertoires in COVID-19. Generated by immunoSEQ multiplex PCR, the TCRdb table keeps only in-frame clones and is missing some. The repertoire holds about 98,000 clones, with around 85% as singletons. The specimen sequenced was peripheral blood. These receptors were taken from a woman at least 80 years old with acute or convalescent COVID-19.

The V call is TRBV4-1, the J call TRBJ1-1, with TRBD1 matching 8 bases. This CDR3 is 19 amino acids long. J lost 4 bases, V lost 2 bases, and 18 bases had no gene match. Germline CDR1 and CDR2: MGHRA and YSYEKL. The CDR3 DNA is TGCGCCAGCAGCCAATCCCGTTTAGGACAGGGCGGGCTGGGCACTGAAGCTTTCTTT. It specifies CASSQSRLGQGGLGTEAFF.

The chain combines TRBV6-1 with TRBJ1-1; D is perhaps TRBD1 (6 bases). With 2 bases removed from V and 4 bases from J, the gap between germline ends came to 14 bases. The CDR3 is 15 residues long. Germline V gene data show CDR1 as MNHNS and CDR2 as SASEGT. The CDR3, as DNA: TGTGCCAGCAGTGAAATACAGGGCTTTTTCACTGAAGCTTTCTTT. It yields the protein CASSEIQGFFTEAFF.

This clone was detected a few times. This chain uses TRBV5-1 with TRBJ1-5; tentative D call: TRBD1 (6 bases). This CDR3 is built from 15 residues. Trimming stripped 4 bases from V and 6 bases from J, with 17 bases between. Germline V gene lookup returns CDR1 SGHRS and CDR2 YFSETQ. The CDR3 bases are TGCGCCAGCAGCCCTCAGACAGGTCTAGTTCAGCCCCAGCATTTT. Translated, it gives CASSPQTGLVQPQHF.

The chain employs TRBV6-2 or TRBV6-3 and TRBJ1-4; 9 bases are a match to TRBD1. Trimming removed 4 bases from V and 7 bases from J; junction bases left unmatched: 4. Germline V lookup: CDR1 MNHEY, CDR2 SVGEGT. The CDR3 is 14 amino acids. CDR3 DNA: TGTGCCAGCAGTTCGGGGGACAGGGTTGAAAAACTGTTTTTT. Amino acid sequence: CASSSGDRVEKLFF.

This chain connects TRBV2 to TRBJ1-2, with 7 bases matching TRBD1. V dropped 5 bases and J dropped 4; count of bases not matched to a gene: 4. The CDR3 runs 13 residues. Germline V lookup: CDR1 SNHLY, CDR2 FYNNEI. The CDR3 bases are TGTGCCAGCAGTCTTACAGGGGCCTATGGCTACACCTTC. Translation: CASSLTGAYGYTF.

The chain couples TRBV30 to TRBJ1-2; 9 nucleotides agree with TRBD1. J lost 8 bases, V lost 4 bases, and 8 bases had no gene match. This CDR3 comprises 13 residues. Germline CDR1 is GTSNPN and CDR2 is SVGIG (reference sequence). The CDR3 DNA sequence: TGTGCCTGGAACAACAGGGGGCGCGGAGGCTACACCTTC. It translates to CAWNNRGRGGYTF. The full variable domain, with the rest looked up from reference TRBV30 and TRBJ1-2, is SQTIHQWPATLVQPVGSPLSLECTVEGTSNPNLYWYRQAAGRGLQLLFYSVGIGQISSEVPQNLSASRPQDRQFILSSKKLLLSDSGFYLCAWNNRGRGGYTFGSGTRLTVV.

V usage is TRBV23-1 and J usage is TRBJ2-7, with 7 bases that match TRBD2. TRBV23-1 is an ORF, and what it does is uncertain. CDR3 length equals 14 residues. J lost 3 bases, V lost 2 bases, and 4 bases had no gene match. CDR3 DNA: TGCGCCAGCAGTCAAGTGGGGAGGGGCTACGAGCAGTACGTC. Translated: CASSQVGRGYEQYV.

The chain uses TRBV19 and TRBJ2-1; 12 nucleotides match TRBD2. Germline V gene lookup returns CDR1 LNHDA and CDR2 SQIVND (reference sequence). This CDR3 spans 17 amino acids. V trimming: 7 bases; J trimming: 4 bases; junction bases outside the gene matches: 11. DNA for the CDR3: TGTGCCAGTACTAGCGGGGGGGCAAATTACGGGTACAATGAGCAGTTCTTC. It encodes CASTSGGANYGYNEQFF.

This clone was counted between two and nine times. This chain links TRBV7-9 with TRBJ2-7; 10 bases fit TRBD2. This CDR3 comprises 15 residues. With V trimmed by 0 bases and J by 5 bases, 4 bases remained unmatched. Germline-derived CDR1 and CDR2 are SEHNR and FQNEAQ (reference sequence). CDR3 amino acids: CASSLAAGGQDEQYV. The CDR3 coding sequence is TGTGCCAGCAGCTTAGCAGCGGGGGGGCAGGACGAGCAGTACGTC.

Worth noting for this clone: In the same sample, other DNA sequences code for this CDR3. The rearrangement uses TRBV7-9 and TRBJ1-1; perhaps TRBD1 as D (6 bases). The ends were cut back, 5 bases at V and 1 base at J, with 8 bases in the middle. The CDR3 has 13 residues. Germline lookup yields CDR1 SEHNR and CDR2 FQNEAQ (reference sequence). CDR3 region: CASSPTGNTEAFF. The CDR3 DNA follows: TGTGCCAGCAGCCCGACAGGGAACACTGAAGCTTTCTTT.

CDR3 sequence reads: CASSLGTGHQPQHF. Here the CDR3 DNA reads TGTGCCAGCAGCTTAGGGACAGGGCATCAGCCCCAGCATTTT. This chain joins TRBV7-8 and TRBJ1-5, with 8 bases matching TRBD1. J was trimmed by 5 bases and V by 1 base; bases with no gene match: 1. The CDR3 has 14 residues. CDR1 is SGHVS and CDR2 is FQNEAQ in the germline V gene.

The chain links TRBV10-3 to TRBJ2-7; no clear D. Trimming stripped 0 bases from V and 2 bases from J, with 2 bases between. Germline CDR1 ENHRY, CDR2 SYGVKD. CDR3 length: 12 residues. Written as DNA, the CDR3 is TGTGCCATCAGTGAGTCCACCTACGAGCAGTACTTC. This encodes CAISESTYEQYF.

The J gene is TRBJ1-2, the V gene TRBV3-1 (or the pseudogene TRBV3-2), with TRBD1 identical over 8 bases. The CDR3 has 15 amino acids. Germline V gene lookup returns CDR1 LGHDT and CDR2 YNNKEL (reference sequence). V lost 0 bases and J lost 7; bases outside the gene matches: 7. CDR3 nucleotides: TGTGCCAGCAGCCAAGAGGCGCAGGGGGCGGGTGGCTACACCTTC. Residues: CASSQEAQGAGGYTF.

This clone was seen repeatedly, ten times or more. The CDR3 region has the DNA TGTGCCAGCAGTCCTGGGGGACAGGGACGATCCTATGGCTACACCTTC. Translation gives CASSPGGQGRSYGYTF. The chain is built from TRBV27 and TRBJ1-2; the match to TRBD1 covers 9 bases. The germline V gene encodes CDR1 MNHEY and CDR2 SMNVEV (reference sequence). The CDR3 length is 16 residues. V was clipped by 5 bases and J by 4 bases; unmatched bases: 11.

This clone has just a few counts. This chain connects TRBV28 to TRBJ1-2, with a weak D call TRBD1 (5 bases). The V end lost 1 base, the J end lost 1 base, and 10 bases lay between the germline ends. The CDR3 is made up of 15 amino acids. Germline loops: CDR1 MDHEN, CDR2 SYDVKM. The CDR3 here is CASSLSQGLNYGYTF. Here the CDR3 DNA reads TGTGCCAGCAGTTTATCTCAGGGCCTTAACTATGGCTACACCTTC.

The chain joins TRBV6-2 or TRBV6-3 to TRBJ2-5, with D possibly matching TRBD2 (6 bases). The CDR3 consists of 13 residues. CDR1 is MNHEY, CDR2 SVGEGT, per germline. The V and J ends lost 6 bases and 2 bases respectively, with 10 bases between them. For the CDR3, the DNA is TGTGCCAGCAGCCGCGGGGTTCAAGAGACCCAGTACTTC. The encoded protein is CASSRGVQETQYF.

The genes are TRBV5-1 and TRBJ2-3; 10 bases agree with TRBD1. J lost 3 bases, V lost 8 bases, and 6 bases had no gene match. CDR3 length: 14 amino acids. Germline CDR1 reads SGHRS; CDR2 reads YFSETQ. In DNA form, the CDR3 reads TGCGCCAGTCTCCGGGACAGGGGAACAGATACGCAGTATTTT. It encodes CASLRDRGTDTQYF.